The 28 T cell receptor beta chains presented below share a single source sample, sequenced in a study of T cell responses to AZD1222 COVID-19 vaccine. This table comes from immunoSEQ multiplex PCR, and its TCRdb copy is limited to in-frame clones, with some not included. The sample shows fewer than 120,000 clones, 94% of them seen only once. The sequenced sample was peripheral blood, obtained 28 days after the second AZD1222 dose. The receptors were gathered from an adult who received the AZD1222 COVID-19 vaccine.

V usage is TRBV29-1 and J usage is TRBJ1-1; the D is unclear. Trimming cost V 7 bases and J 2 bases, with 14 bases left between them. Germline CDR1 and CDR2: SQVTM and ANQGSEA. The CDR3 is 13 residues long. Written as DNA, the CDR3 is TGCAGCGGACTCGCGGGAGCCAACACTGAAGCTTTCTTT. Amino acids: CSGLAGANTEAFF.

This clone was counted a few times. The chain uses TRBV28 and TRBJ1-1; no firm D call. CDR1 is MDHEN and CDR2 is SYDVKM in the germline V gene. The CDR3 runs 14 residues. Between the trimmed V and J ends, which lost 2 bases and 1 base, there was a span of 8 bases. Here the CDR3 reads CASSLRGWNTEAFF. As DNA, the CDR3 is TGTGCCAGCAGTTTAAGAGGATGGAACACTGAAGCTTTCTTT. Supplemented by reference TRBV28 and TRBJ1-1, the full variable domain reads DVKVTQSSRYLVKRTGEKVFLECVQDMDHENMFWYRQDPGLGLRLIYFSYDVKMKEKGDIPEGYSVSREKKERFSLILESASTNQTSMYLCASSLRGWNTEAFFGQGTRLTVV.

J is TRBJ1-2 and V is TRBV12-5; possible D gene TRBD1, 6 bases. There are 12 residues in the CDR3. CDR1 and CDR2 from the germline V gene are LGHNT and FRNRAP. V was pared by 7 bases and J by 4 bases, with 10 bases between. The CDR3 coding sequence is TGTGCTAGTGCCCAGGGGTCCTATGGCTACACCTTC. Translation: CASAQGSYGYTF.

This clone was seen only a few times. The chain uses TRBV7-9 and TRBJ1-1; D not certain. Germline CDR1 is SEHNR and CDR2 is FQNEAQ (reference sequence). The CDR3 runs to 12 residues. Between the trimmed V and J ends, which lost 5 bases and 11 bases, there was a span of 15 bases. The chain's CDR3 is CASSDGRRVAFF. As DNA, the CDR3 is TGTGCCAGCAGCGATGGACGGCGGGTGGCTTTCTTT.

Concerning this clone itself: In the same sample, other DNA sequences code for this CDR3. The chain links TRBV27 to TRBJ1-5; D call uncertain. V was shortened by 3 bases and J by 7 bases, with 7 bases between the two germline ends. CDR3 length: 12 residues. Germline V CDR1 and CDR2: MNHEY, SMNVEV (reference sequence). CDR3: CASSFLGQPQHF. The CDR3 coding sequence is TGTGCCAGCAGTTTCCTTGGGCAGCCCCAGCATTTT.

This sequence joins TRBV6-6 and TRBJ1-2; 9 nucleotides align to TRBD1. The V segment lost 5 bases and the J segment 2 bases; nucleotides outside the gene matches: 12. The germline gives CDR1 MNHNY, CDR2 SVGAGI (reference sequence). The CDR3 totals 17 residues. CDR3 in DNA: TGTGCCAGCAGTCGATCCGGGACAGGGCAGACCAACTATGGCTACACCTTC. Translation: CASSRSGTGQTNYGYTF.

V usage is TRBV11-2 and J usage is TRBJ1-3; D not resolved. The CDR3 runs 13 residues. V was clipped by 7 bases and J by 0 bases, with 7 bases between them. The V gene's germline CDR1 is SGHAT and CDR2 FQNNGV. CDR3 DNA sequence: TGTGCCAGCACCACAGTCTCTGGAAACACCATATATTTT. It is translated as CASTTVSGNTIYF.

This rearrangement joins TRBV7-9 to TRBJ1-1; possible D gene TRBD1, 5 bases. Trimming shortened V by 1 base and J by 8 bases, and 11 bases separated the two germline ends. Germline V lookup: CDR1 SEHNR, CDR2 FQNEAQ (reference sequence). The CDR3 is 13 amino acids. The CDR3 DNA reads TGTGCCAGCAGCTTAGATGGGGGGAGGGAAGCTTTCTTT. This sequence encodes CASSLDGGREAFF.

The V and J genes are TRBV18 and TRBJ2-7; tentatively, D is TRBD1 (6 bases). The CDR3 is 16 amino acids. Trimming removed 2 bases from V and 4 bases from J, with 18 bases in between. The germline V gene has CDR1 KGHSH and CDR2 LQKENI. CDR3 amino acids: CASSPMEFGQIYEQYF. DNA of the CDR3: TGTGCCAGCTCACCAATGGAGTTTGGACAGATTTACGAGCAGTACTTC.

This clone has a single count. The chain carries TRBV27 and TRBJ1-3, with D uncertain. CDR3 length equals 14 residues. V was trimmed by 5 bases and J by 0 bases, leaving 8 bases between them. CDR1 and CDR2 (germline): MNHEY, SMNVEV (reference sequence). CDR3 amino acids: CASSSLDSGNTIYF. Written as DNA, the CDR3 is TGTGCCAGCAGTAGCCTTGACTCTGGAAACACCATATATTTT.

For the CDR3, the DNA is TGTGCCAGCAGCTTGGTGGCTAGCGGGGTTTGGAATGAGCAGTTCTTC. It yields the protein CASSLVASGVWNEQFF. The rearrangement links TRBV5-5 to TRBJ2-1, with 9 bases that match TRBD2. Germline V gives CDR1 SGHKS, CDR2 YYEKEE (reference sequence). With V trimmed by 0 bases and J by 7 bases, 8 bases remained unmatched. The CDR3 length is 16 residues.

The chain links TRBV9 to TRBJ1-5; no reliable D call. Germline lookup yields CDR1 SGDLS and CDR2 YYNGEE. The CDR3 runs 13 residues. Trimming pared 3 bases from V and 1 base from J, leaving 5 bases between. The CDR3 DNA follows: TGTGCCAGCAGCGAGGGCAGCAATCAGCCCCAGCATTTT. It codes for CASSEGSNQPQHF.

V gene TRBV5-4 combines with J gene TRBJ2-5; tentatively, D is TRBD1 (5 bases). This CDR3 has 13 residues. V was clipped by 4 bases and J by 2 bases, with 9 bases between them. Germline V CDR1 and CDR2: SGHNT, YYREEE (reference sequence). The CDR3: CASSGAAQETQYF. The CDR3 nucleotides read TGTGCCAGCAGCGGGGCAGCACAAGAGACCCAGTACTTC. The full variable domain, its missing parts supplied by reference TRBV5-4 and TRBJ2-5, is ETGVTQSPTHLIKTRGQQVTLRCSSQSGHNTVSWYQQALGQGPQFIFQYYREEENGRGNFPPRFSGLQFPNYSSELNVNALELDDSALYLCASSGAAQETQYFGPGTRLLVL.

The chain couples TRBV5-1 to TRBJ2-2; tentatively, D is TRBD1 (6 bases). V lost 9 bases, J lost 4 bases, and 16 bases lay in between. The CDR3 is 14 residues long. Germline V CDR1 and CDR2: SGHRS, YFSETQ. For the CDR3, the DNA is TGCGCCACCAGGGGAAAAGTGGGCACCGGGGAGCTGTTTTTT. Its translation: CATRGKVGTGELFF.

The chain's CDR3 is CASSPELGNQPQHF. The CDR3 DNA sequence: TGTGCCAGCAGTCCTGAGCTGGGCAATCAGCCCCAGCATTTT. This chain uses TRBV28 with TRBJ1-5; D is unclear. V lost 5 bases and J 2 bases, leaving 10 bases between the germline ends. CDR1 is MDHEN, CDR2 SYDVKM, per germline. CDR3 length: 14 residues. Filled out from reference TRBV28 and TRBJ1-5, the complete variable domain reads DVKVTQSSRYLVKRTGEKVFLECVQDMDHENMFWYRQDPGLGLRLIYFSYDVKMKEKGDIPEGYSVSREKKERFSLILESASTNQTSMYLCASSPELGNQPQHFGDGTRLSIL.

The chain carries TRBV6-5 and TRBJ2-1; 10 bases align to TRBD2. Germline CDR1 reads MNHEY; CDR2 reads SVGAGI. This CDR3 spans 15 amino acids. J gave up 5 bases and V 5 bases, and 6 bases lay outside the gene matches. CDR3 bases: TGTGCCAGCAGTACATCAAGCGGGGGGGACAATGAGCAGTTCTTC. The encoded protein is CASSTSSGGDNEQFF.

V and J are TRBV12-3 or TRBV12-4 and TRBJ1-2; D is undetermined. Trimming shortened V by 3 bases and J by 4 bases, and 6 bases separated the two germline ends. This CDR3 spans 12 amino acids. CDR3 loop: CASSLTVYGYTF. As DNA, the CDR3 is TGTGCCAGCAGTTTGACGGTCTATGGCTACACCTTC.

V usage is TRBV6-1 and J usage is TRBJ2-7; perhaps TRBD1 as D (5 bases). Germline lookup yields CDR1 MNHNS and CDR2 SASEGT. The CDR3 covers 14 residues. Trimming cost V 0 bases and J 3 bases, with 9 bases left between them. CDR3 nucleotide sequence: TGTGCCAGCAGTGAAGCGGGGCAGGGCTACGAGCAGTACTTC. It specifies CASSEAGQGYEQYF.

The gene calls are TRBV14 and TRBJ1-2; D gene unclear. CDR3 length: 13 residues. Germline V gene lookup returns CDR1 SGHDN and CDR2 FVKESK. Trimming cost V 5 bases and J 7 bases, with 14 bases left between them. The DNA for the CDR3 is TGTGCCAGCAGCGACGGGGTGGGGAGTGGCTACACCTTC. Its protein product is CASSDGVGSGYTF.

The V call is TRBV15, the J call TRBJ1-1; 8 bases are shared with TRBD1. Per the germline V gene, CDR1 is LNHNV and CDR2 is YYDKDF (reference sequence). CDR3 size: 14 residues. J lost 11 bases, V lost 3 bases, and 11 bases had no gene match. CDR3: CATSRLGVSGGAFF. In DNA, the CDR3 is TGTGCCACCAGCAGGCTAGGAGTTTCAGGGGGCGCTTTCTTT.

The rearrangement uses TRBV18 and TRBJ1-2; 7 bases map to TRBD1. Germline CDR1 is KGHSH and CDR2 is LQKENI. The CDR3 runs to 14 residues. With V trimmed by 6 bases and J by 3 bases, 7 bases remained unmatched. CDR3 sequence: CASSPAGQYYGYTF. The CDR3 coding sequence is TGTGCCAGCTCGCCCGCGGGACAGTACTATGGCTACACCTTC.

The chain links TRBV18 to TRBJ2-7; unclear D gene. The germline V and J ends were trimmed by 4 bases and 2 bases, with 9 bases remaining between them. This CDR3 is 13 amino acids long. Germline V lookup: CDR1 KGHSH, CDR2 LQKENI. The CDR3 region has the DNA TGTGCCAGCTCACTAACGACGACCTACGAGCAGTACTTC. Protein sequence: CASSLTTTYEQYF.

This chain links TRBV5-1 with TRBJ2-1; no clear D. The CDR3 is 15 residues long. V was shortened by 5 bases and J by 5 bases, with 17 bases between the two germline ends. Germline V gene data show CDR1 as SGHRS and CDR2 as YFSETQ. The CDR3 reads CASRGSVAPDNEQFF. CDR3 DNA sequence: TGCGCCAGCAGAGGGTCAGTGGCCCCTGACAATGAGCAGTTCTTC. Full variable domain (rest looked up from reference TRBV5-1 and TRBJ2-1): KAGVTQTPRYLIKTRGQQVTLSCSPISGHRSVSWYQQTPGQGLQFLFEYFSETQRNKGNFPGRFSGRQFSNSRSEMNVSTLELGDSALYLCASRGSVAPDNEQFFGPGTRLTVL.

The chain carries TRBV7-2 and TRBJ1-3, with TRBD1 matching over 8 bases. Germline V gives CDR1 SGHTA, CDR2 FQGNSA. Trimming took 4 bases from V and 4 from J; bases not matched to a gene: 3. The CDR3 is 14 residues long. The CDR3 loop is CASSSRQGGNTIYF. As DNA, the CDR3 is TGTGCCAGCAGCTCCAGACAGGGGGGAAACACCATATATTTT.

This clone is a singleton in its sample. The chain links TRBV20-1 to TRBJ2-1; D is unresolved. Trimming cost V 5 bases and J 8 bases, with 7 bases left between them. Germline V gene lookup returns CDR1 DFQATT and CDR2 SNEGSKA (reference sequence). The CDR3 is 10 amino acids. CDR3 protein: CSAPVHEQFF. CDR3 in DNA: TGCAGTGCTCCGGTACATGAGCAGTTCTTC.

The gene calls are TRBV11-2 and TRBJ2-5; D remains ambiguous. This CDR3 is 11 amino acids long. CDR1 is SGHAT and CDR2 is FQNNGV in the germline V gene. Trimming cost V 1 base and J 7 bases, with 4 bases left between them. CDR3 region: CASSLGVTQYF. In nucleotides, the CDR3 is TGTGCCAGCAGCTTAGGTGTGACCCAGTACTTC.

The chain joins TRBV6-6 to TRBJ2-7; TRBD1 agrees at 9 bases. Germline V lookup: CDR1 MNHNY, CDR2 SVGAGI (reference sequence). This CDR3 has 14 residues. V dropped 6 bases and J dropped 3; count of bases not matched to a gene: 6. Here the CDR3 reads CASRMGQGDYEQYF. CDR3 coding DNA: TGTGCCAGCAGGATGGGACAGGGTGACTACGAGCAGTACTTC.

This chain connects TRBV5-1 to TRBJ2-7; the D is unclear. Germline CDR1 SGHRS, CDR2 YFSETQ. The CDR3 runs 14 residues. The V end was cut by 5 bases, the J end by 5 bases, with 17 bases between. The CDR3: CASSFEWGLDEQYF. The CDR3, as DNA: TGCGCCAGCAGTTTTGAATGGGGTCTTGACGAGCAGTACTTC. Full variable domain (rest looked up from reference TRBV5-1 and TRBJ2-7): KAGVTQTPRYLIKTRGQQVTLSCSPISGHRSVSWYQQTPGQGLQFLFEYFSETQRNKGNFPGRFSGRQFSNSRSEMNVSTLELGDSALYLCASSFEWGLDEQYFGPGTRLTVT.